The T cell receptor (beta chain) under discussion was sequenced for a study of PD-L1 blockade in urothelial cancer. On the study more broadly: Every 3 weeks, patients received intravenous atezolizumab 1,200 mg, beginning 2014. Twenty-five out of 29 patients were men whose urothelial cancer was bladder-origin. Each blood sample yielded a median of roughly 150,000 T cells. Regarding the study as a whole: More expansion of tumor-associated blood clones, seen at 3 weeks, marked durable-benefit patients.

The CDR3 has 13 amino acids. Trimming left V 6 bases short and J 5 bases short, with 12 bases between. Germline assignment: CDR1 SGHTA and CDR2 FQGNSA. The repertoire was sequenced with immunoSEQ multiplex PCR; TCRdb's copy has only in-frame clones and lacks some. The sample consists of some 23,000 clones, 82% of them appearing once. Specified time point: peripheral blood 6 weeks after treatment start. Details on this clone: Its antigen is not identified.

The input for sequencing was PBMCs, taken around atezolizumab (anti-PD-L1) treatment. This sequence originates from a man aged 65 to 85 with urothelial cancer. The chain joins TRBV7-2 to TRBJ2-3, with D maybe TRBD1 (5 bases). The CDR3 loop reads CASSLQQEDTQYF. Written as DNA, the CDR3 is TGTGCCAGCAGTTTACAACAGGAAGATACGCAGTATTTT.